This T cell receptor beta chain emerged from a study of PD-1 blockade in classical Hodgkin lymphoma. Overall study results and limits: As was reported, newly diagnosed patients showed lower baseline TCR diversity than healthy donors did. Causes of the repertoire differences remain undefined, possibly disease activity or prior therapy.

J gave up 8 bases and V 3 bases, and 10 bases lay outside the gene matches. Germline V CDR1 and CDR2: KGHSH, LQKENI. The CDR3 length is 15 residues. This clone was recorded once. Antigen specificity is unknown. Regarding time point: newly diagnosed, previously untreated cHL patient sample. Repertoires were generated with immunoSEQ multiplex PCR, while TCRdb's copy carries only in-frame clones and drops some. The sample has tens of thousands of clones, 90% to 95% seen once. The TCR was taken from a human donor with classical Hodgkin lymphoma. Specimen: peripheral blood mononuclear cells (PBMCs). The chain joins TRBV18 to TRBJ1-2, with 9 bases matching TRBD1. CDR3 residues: CASSPPGQGIGGYTF. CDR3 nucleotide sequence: TGTGCCAGCTCACCTCCAGGACAGGGGATCGGAGGCTACACCTTC.